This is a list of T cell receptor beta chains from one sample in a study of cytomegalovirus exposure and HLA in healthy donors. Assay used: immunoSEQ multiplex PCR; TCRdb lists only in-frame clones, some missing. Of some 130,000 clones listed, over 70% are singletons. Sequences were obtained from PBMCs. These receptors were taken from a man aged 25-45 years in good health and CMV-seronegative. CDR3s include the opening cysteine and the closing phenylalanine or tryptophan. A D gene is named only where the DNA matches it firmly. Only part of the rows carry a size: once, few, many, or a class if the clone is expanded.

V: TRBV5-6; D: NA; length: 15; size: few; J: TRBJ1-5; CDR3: CASSLGFQFNQPQHF; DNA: TGTGCCAGCAGCTTGGGTTTTCAATTCAATCAGCCCCAGCATTTT
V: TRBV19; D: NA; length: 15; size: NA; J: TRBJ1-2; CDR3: CASTPNGVGGYGYTF; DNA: TGTGCCAGTACCCCCAATGGAGTGGGAGGCTATGGCTACACCTTC
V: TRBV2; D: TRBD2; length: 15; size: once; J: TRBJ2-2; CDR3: CASERLAGVGGELFF; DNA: TGCGCCAGCGAACGACTAGCGGGAGTGGGCGGGGAGCTGTTTTTT
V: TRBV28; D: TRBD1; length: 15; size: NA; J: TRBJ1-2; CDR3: CASSPWTGYFEGYTF; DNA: TGTGCCAGCAGTCCTTGGACAGGTTATTTTGAAGGCTACACCTTC
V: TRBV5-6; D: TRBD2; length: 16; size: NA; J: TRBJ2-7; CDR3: CASSLLTGGRFYEQYF; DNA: TGTGCCAGCAGCTTACTTACGGGGGGGAGATTCTACGAGCAGTACTTC
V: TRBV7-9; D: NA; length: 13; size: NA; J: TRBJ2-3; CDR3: CASSRWEADTQYF; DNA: TGTGCCAGCAGCCGCTGGGAGGCAGATACGCAGTATTTT
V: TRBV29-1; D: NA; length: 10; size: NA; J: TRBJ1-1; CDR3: CSVGTAEAFF; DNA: TGCAGCGTTGGCACGGCTGAAGCTTTCTTT
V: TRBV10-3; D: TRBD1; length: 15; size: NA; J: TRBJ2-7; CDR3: CAISEGDRASYEQYF; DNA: TGTGCCATCAGTGAGGGGGACAGGGCCTCCTACGAGCAGTACTTC
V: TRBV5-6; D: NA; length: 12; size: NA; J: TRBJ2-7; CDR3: CASSLMGREQYF; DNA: TGTGCCAGCAGCTTGATGGGCCGCGAGCAGTACTTC
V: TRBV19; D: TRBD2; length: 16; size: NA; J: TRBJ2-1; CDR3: CASSPGLAGSYNEQFF; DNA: TGTGCCAGTAGCCCGGGACTAGCGGGTTCCTACAATGAGCAGTTCTTC
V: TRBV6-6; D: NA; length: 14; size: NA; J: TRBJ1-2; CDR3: CASSLRASNYGYTF; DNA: TGTGCCAGCAGCTTACGAGCTTCTAACTATGGCTACACCTTC
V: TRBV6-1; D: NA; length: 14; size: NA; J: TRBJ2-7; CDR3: CASSEGALIYEQYF; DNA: TGTGCCAGCAGTGAAGGCGCCCTAATATACGAGCAGTACTTC
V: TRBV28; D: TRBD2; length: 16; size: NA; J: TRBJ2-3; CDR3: CASSLSASGSTDTQYF; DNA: TGTGCCAGCAGTTTATCGGCTAGCGGGAGCACAGATACGCAGTATTTT
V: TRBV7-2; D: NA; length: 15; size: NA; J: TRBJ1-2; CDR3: CASTPAGGNNYGYTF; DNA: TGTGCCAGCACCCCTGCGGGAGGGAACAACTATGGCTACACCTTC
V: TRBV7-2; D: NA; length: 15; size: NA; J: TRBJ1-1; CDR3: CASSLRDLGNTEAFF; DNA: TGTGCCAGCAGCCTCAGGGATCTGGGGAACACTGAAGCTTTCTTT
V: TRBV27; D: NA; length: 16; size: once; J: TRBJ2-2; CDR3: CASSFLATVGTGELFF; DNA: TGTGCCAGCAGTTTCCTGGCGACAGTTGGCACCGGGGAGCTGTTTTTT
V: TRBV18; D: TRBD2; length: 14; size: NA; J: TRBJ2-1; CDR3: CTSKGLAGMDEQFF; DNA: TGCACGAGCAAGGGACTAGCGGGTATGGATGAGCAGTTCTTC
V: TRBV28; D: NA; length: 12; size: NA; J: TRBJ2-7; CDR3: CASSSDSHEQYF; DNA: TGTGCCAGCAGTTCAGACTCCCACGAGCAGTACTTC
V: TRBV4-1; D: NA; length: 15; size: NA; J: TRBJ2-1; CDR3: CASSQGAGGYNEQFF; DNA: TGCGCCAGCAGCCAAGGAGCGGGCGGCTACAATGAGCAGTTCTTC
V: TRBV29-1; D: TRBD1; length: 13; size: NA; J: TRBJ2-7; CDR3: CSAMDRGRYEQYF; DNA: TGCAGCGCTATGGACAGGGGTCGGTACGAGCAGTACTTC
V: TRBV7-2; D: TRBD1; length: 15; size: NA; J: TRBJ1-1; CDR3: CASSSWDRDFTEAFF; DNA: TGTGCCAGCAGCTCCTGGGACAGGGATTTCACTGAAGCTTTCTTT
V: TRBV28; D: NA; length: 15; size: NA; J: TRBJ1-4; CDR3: CASSWRTPAGEKLFF; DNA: TGTGCCAGCAGTTGGCGTACCCCCGCAGGTGAAAAACTGTTTTTT
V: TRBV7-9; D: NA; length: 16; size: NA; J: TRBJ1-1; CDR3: CASSLLGTGKDTEAFF; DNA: TGTGCCAGCAGCCTCTTAGGTACAGGGAAGGACACTGAAGCTTTCTTT
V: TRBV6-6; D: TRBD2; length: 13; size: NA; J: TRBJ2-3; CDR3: CASSLTSADTQYF; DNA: TGTGCCAGCAGTTTGACTAGCGCAGATACGCAGTATTTT
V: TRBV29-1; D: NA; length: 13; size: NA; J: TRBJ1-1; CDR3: CSVVTTLVTEAFF; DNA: TGCAGCGTTGTTACTACGTTGGTGACTGAAGCTTTCTTT
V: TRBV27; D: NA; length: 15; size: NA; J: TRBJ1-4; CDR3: CASSSRALGNEKLFF; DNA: TGTGCCAGCAGTTCCAGGGCTCTTGGTAATGAAAAACTGTTTTTT
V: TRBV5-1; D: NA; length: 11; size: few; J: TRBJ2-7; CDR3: CASSSSYEQYF; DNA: TGCGCCAGCAGCTCCAGCTACGAGCAGTACTTC
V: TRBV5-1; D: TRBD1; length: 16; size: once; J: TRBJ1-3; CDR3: CASSEGQWLSGNTIYF; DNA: TGCGCCAGCAGCGAGGGACAGTGGCTCTCTGGAAACACCATATATTTT
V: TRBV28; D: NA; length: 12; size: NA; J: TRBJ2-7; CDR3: CASSPDSYEQYF; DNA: TGTGCCAGCAGTCCGGACAGCTACGAGCAGTACTTC
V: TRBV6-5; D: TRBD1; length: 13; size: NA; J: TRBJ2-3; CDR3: CASSSTGTGTQYF; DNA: TGTGCCAGCAGTTCAACCGGGACAGGGACGCAGTATTTT
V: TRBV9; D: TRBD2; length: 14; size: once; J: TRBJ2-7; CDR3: CASSGLAGVGEQYF; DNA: TGTGCCAGCAGCGGACTAGCGGGAGTTGGGGAGCAGTACTTC
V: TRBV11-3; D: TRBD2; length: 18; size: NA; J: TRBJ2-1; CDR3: CASSLGGLAGSSYNEQFF; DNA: TGTGCCAGCAGCTTAGGAGGGCTAGCGGGCAGCTCCTACAATGAGCAGTTCTTC
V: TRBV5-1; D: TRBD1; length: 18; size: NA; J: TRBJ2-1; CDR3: CASSRILFSRDRNNEQFF; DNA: TGCGCCAGCAGCCGAATTCTTTTTTCTAGGGACAGAAACAATGAGCAGTTCTTC
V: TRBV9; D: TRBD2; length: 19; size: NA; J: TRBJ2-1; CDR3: CASSVNPAGGLSSYNEQFF; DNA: TGTGCCAGCAGCGTAAACCCAGCGGGAGGTCTAAGCTCCTACAATGAGCAGTTCTTC
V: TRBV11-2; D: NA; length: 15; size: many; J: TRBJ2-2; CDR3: CASRLGLADTGELFF; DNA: TGTGCCAGCAGGTTAGGGCTAGCTGACACCGGGGAGCTGTTTTTT
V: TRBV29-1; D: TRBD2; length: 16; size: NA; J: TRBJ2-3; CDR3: CSVVGGASGSLDTQYF; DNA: TGCAGCGTTGTGGGGGGGGCTAGCGGGAGTTTAGATACGCAGTATTTT
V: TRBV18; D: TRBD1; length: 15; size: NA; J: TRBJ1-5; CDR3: CASSPPGGINQPQHF; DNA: TGTGCCAGCTCACCCCCAGGGGGGATCAATCAGCCCCAGCATTTT
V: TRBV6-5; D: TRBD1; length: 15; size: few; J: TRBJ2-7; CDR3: CASSARTGGAGEQYF; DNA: TGTGCCAGCAGTGCAAGGACAGGGGGCGCGGGAGAGCAGTACTTC
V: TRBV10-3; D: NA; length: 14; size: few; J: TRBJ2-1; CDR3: CAISESVVRDEQFF; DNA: TGTGCCATCAGTGAGTCTGTGGTCCGCGATGAGCAGTTCTTC
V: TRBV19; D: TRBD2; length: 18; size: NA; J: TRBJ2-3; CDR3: CASILTSDYVGGTDTQYF; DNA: TGTGCCAGTATCCTGACTAGCGACTACGTAGGAGGCACAGATACGCAGTATTTT
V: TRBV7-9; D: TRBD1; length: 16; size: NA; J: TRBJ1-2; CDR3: CASSSLRQGGGYGYTF; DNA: TGTGCCAGCAGCTCCCTTAGACAGGGCGGCGGCTATGGCTACACCTTC
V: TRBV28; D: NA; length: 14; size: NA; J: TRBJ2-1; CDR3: CASSSSETYNEQFF; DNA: TGTGCCAGCAGTAGTAGTGAGACCTACAATGAGCAGTTCTTC
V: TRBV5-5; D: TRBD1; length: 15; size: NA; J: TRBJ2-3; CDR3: CASSPGQGAGDTQYF; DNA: TGTGCCAGCAGCCCGGGACAGGGGGCCGGAGATACGCAGTATTTT
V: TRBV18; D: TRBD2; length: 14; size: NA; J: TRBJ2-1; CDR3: CASSSGLYYNEQFF; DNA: TGTGCCAGCTCATCGGGACTATACTACAATGAGCAGTTCTTC
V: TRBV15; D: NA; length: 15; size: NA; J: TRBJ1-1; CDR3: CATSLLSGANTEAFF; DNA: TGTGCCACCAGCCTGCTCTCTGGGGCGAACACTGAAGCTTTCTTT
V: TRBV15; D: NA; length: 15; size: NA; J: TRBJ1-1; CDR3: CATSRDLRQNTEAFF; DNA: TGTGCCACCAGCAGAGATCTGCGGCAGAACACTGAAGCTTTCTTT
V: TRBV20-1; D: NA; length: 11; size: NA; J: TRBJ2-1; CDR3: CSARQGREQFF; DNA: TGCAGTGCTCGGCAGGGTCGTGAGCAGTTCTTC